This T cell receptor beta chain was captured in a study of immune heterogeneity within non-small cell lung tumors. About the research overall: In total, the tumors were 4 squamous cell carcinomas, about ten non-squamous carcinomas and 1 not otherwise specified.

A note on this clonotype: Its antigen remains unknown.

Study-wide results and caveats: The study found that local T-cell clonality correlated moderately but significantly with local tumor mutational burden (R roughly 0.3). Recurring identical dominant CDR3 beta clonotypes were observed across tumor sites within a patient, together with site-unique high-frequency clones.

In a multiplex PCR, 32 V and 13 J primers amplified TCR beta CDR3. One entry per CDR3 protein results from TCRdb running MiXCR on the multiplex PCR reads. The table includes 21,000 or so distinct CDR3 sequences, under 35% detected once. Template input, which was bulk tumor genomic DNA, totaled around 660 ng per sample. The authors collected several far-apart biopsies from each primary tumor during surgery. Patients went through curative surgery, and their non-small cell lung cancer was untreated and newly diagnosed. Every donor was a newly diagnosed non-small cell lung cancer patient having surgery with curative intent. This sequence was found in a man aged 40-49 years with non-small cell lung cancer. What was sequenced was lung tumor tissue.

The CDR3 DNA reads as TGTGCCAGTAGAAAGAGGGGGTCCGCAGATACGCAGTATTTT. Its translation is CASRKRGSADTQYF. This chain uses TRBV19 with TRBJ2-3; D possibly corresponds to TRBD1 (6 bases). The CDR3 spans 14 residues. Germline CDR1 reads LNHDA; CDR2 reads SQIVND (reference sequence). V was shortened by 6 bases and J by 4 bases, with 14 bases between the two germline ends.